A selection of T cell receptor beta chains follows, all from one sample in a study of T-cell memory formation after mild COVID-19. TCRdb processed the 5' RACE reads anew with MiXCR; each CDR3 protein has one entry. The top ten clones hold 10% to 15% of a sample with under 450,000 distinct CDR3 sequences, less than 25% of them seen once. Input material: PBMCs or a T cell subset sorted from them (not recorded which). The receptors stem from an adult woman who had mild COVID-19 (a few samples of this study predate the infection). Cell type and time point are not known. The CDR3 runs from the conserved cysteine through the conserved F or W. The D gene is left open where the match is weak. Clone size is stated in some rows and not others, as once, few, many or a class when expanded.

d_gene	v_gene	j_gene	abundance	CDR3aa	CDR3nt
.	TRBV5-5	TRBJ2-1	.	CASSPGPGFNNEQFF	TGTGCCAGCAGCCCGGGCCCCGGGTTCAACAATGAGCAGTTCTTC
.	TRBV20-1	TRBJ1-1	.	CSARGSVNTEAFF	TGCAGTGCTAGAGGGTCGGTGAACACTGAAGCTTTCTTT
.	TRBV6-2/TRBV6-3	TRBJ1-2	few	CASSAKSERVF	TGTGCCAGCAGCGCCAAGTCAGAGCGGGTCTTC
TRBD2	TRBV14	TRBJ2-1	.	CASSPLGASGVYNEQFF	TGTGCCAGCAGCCCCCTAGGTGCTAGCGGGGTATACAATGAGCAGTTCTTC
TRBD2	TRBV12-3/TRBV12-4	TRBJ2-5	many	CASSLGPGGTQYF	TGTGCCAGCAGTTTGGGACCGGGAGGGACCCAGTACTTC
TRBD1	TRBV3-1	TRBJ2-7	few	CASSFPGQTNYEQYF	TGTGCCAGCAGCTTCCCGGGACAGACTAACTACGAGCAGTACTTC
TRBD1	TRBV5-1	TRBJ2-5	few	CASSWTGVGGETQYF	TGCGCCAGCAGCTGGACAGGGGTCGGTGGAGAGACCCAGTACTTC
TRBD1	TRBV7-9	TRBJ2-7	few	CASSFSLIGGWEQYF	TGTGCCAGCAGCTTCTCGCTTATAGGGGGCTGGGAGCAGTACTTC
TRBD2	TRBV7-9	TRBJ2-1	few	CASSPRGGSGRHYNEQFF	TGTGCCAGCAGCCCCCGGGGCGGTAGCGGGAGGCACTACAATGAGCAGTTCTTC
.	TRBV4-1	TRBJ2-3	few	CASSQGTNTDTQYF	TGCGCCAGCAGCCAAGGAACTAACACAGATACGCAGTATTTT
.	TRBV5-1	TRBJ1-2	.	CASSLAGRRGFGYTF	TGCGCCAGCAGCTTGGCCGGCAGGAGAGGGTTTGGCTACACCTTC
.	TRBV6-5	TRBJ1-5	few	CASSPARRGYSNQPQHF	TGTGCCAGCAGTCCCGCCCGTAGGGGATATAGCAATCAGCCCCAGCATTTT
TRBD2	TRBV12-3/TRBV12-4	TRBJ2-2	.	CASSLSGRGAHGELFF	TGTGCCAGCAGTTTAAGCGGGAGGGGAGCGCACGGGGAGCTGTTTTTT
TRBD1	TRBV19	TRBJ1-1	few	CASSDRGLYTEAFF	TGTGCCAGTAGTGACAGGGGGCTTTACACTGAAGCTTTCTTT
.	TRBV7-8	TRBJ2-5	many	CASSLKQTQYF	TGTGCCAGCAGCTTAAAACAGACCCAGTACTTC
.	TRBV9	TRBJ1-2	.	CASSASSYGYTF	TGTGCCAGCAGCGCTTCCAGCTATGGCTACACCTTC
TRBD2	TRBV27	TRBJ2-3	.	CASNLIGGGAADTQYF	TGTGCCAGCAACCTTATCGGCGGGGGGGCCGCAGATACGCAGTATTTT
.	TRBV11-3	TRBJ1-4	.	CASTSAPGKLFF	TGTGCCAGCACCTCTGCGCCCGGAAAACTGTTTTTT
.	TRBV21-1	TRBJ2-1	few	CASSKALAGEDNEQFF	TGTGCCAGCAGCAAAGCGCTAGCGGGAGAGGACAATGAGCAGTTCTTC
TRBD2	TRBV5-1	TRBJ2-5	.	CASSGGEAGETQYF	TGCGCCAGCAGTGGGGGGGAGGCTGGTGAGACCCAGTACTTC
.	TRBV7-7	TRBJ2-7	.	CASRSCSSYEQYF	TGTGCCAGCAGAAGCTGCTCCTCCTACGAGCAGTACTTC
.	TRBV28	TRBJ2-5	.	CASSFRQDSQETQYF	TGTGCCAGCAGTTTCCGACAGGACTCCCAAGAGACCCAGTACTTC
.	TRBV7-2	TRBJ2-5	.	CASSLLPRQAEETQYF	TGTGCCAGCAGCTTACTGCCAAGACAGGCTGAAGAGACCCAGTACTTC
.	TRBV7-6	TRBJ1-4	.	CASSLHAGGATNEKLFF	TGTGCCAGCAGCCTTCACGCGGGGGGGGCTACTAATGAAAAACTGTTTTTT
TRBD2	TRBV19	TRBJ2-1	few	CASSRGGRGNEQFF	TGTGCCAGTTCCCGAGGCGGGAGGGGCAATGAGCAGTTCTTC
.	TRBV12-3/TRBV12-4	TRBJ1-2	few	CASSFGPNYGYTF	TGTGCCAGCAGTTTCGGGCCTAACTATGGCTACACCTTC
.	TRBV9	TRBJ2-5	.	CASSPDPGTDETQYF	TGTGCCAGCAGCCCCGACCCCGGGACGGACGAGACCCAGTACTTC
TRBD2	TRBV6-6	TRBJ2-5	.	CASSWERDLIRGTQYF	TGTGCCAGCAGTTGGGAGCGGGACCTGATCAGAGGGACCCAGTACTTC